This record concerns one T cell receptor (beta chain) sequence. The method was immunoSEQ multiplex PCR; TCRdb's version includes in-frame clones alone and lacks a portion of them. Counted here are 120,000 or so clones, approximately 90% occurring once; the ten biggest clones make up more than 6.5%. The sample originates from a study of control samples from healthy donors and cancer patients. Trimming took 3 bases from V and 9 from J, leaving 15 bases between them. Germline CDR1 reads WSHSY; CDR2 reads SAAADI. The CDR3 length is 15 residues. Sequenced sample: blood. The receptor was isolated from a man aged 18-30 years in good health. This chain links TRBV10-2 with TRBJ1-6; possible D gene TRBD1, 5 bases. The CDR3 nucleotides are TGCGCCAGCAGTGAACGGGGCCCTAAGGCTTCACCCCTCCACTTT. It specifies CASSERGPKASPLHF.